Shown below are 20 T cell receptor beta chains from a single sample sequenced in a study of blood T cell repertoires in COVID-19. Clones were sequenced by immunoSEQ multiplex PCR, and TCRdb holds only the in-frame ones, with some missing. The sample includes 200,000 to 300,000 clones, 80% to 95% of them seen just once. Sequenced sample: peripheral blood. The receptor set was obtained from a person aged 18 to 29 with COVID-19, enrolled during active disease.

The rearrangement links TRBV6-5 to TRBJ1-2; possibly TRBD1 for D (6 bases). V was pared by 6 bases and J by 4 bases, with 12 bases between. CDR1 and CDR2 (germline): MNHEY, SVGAGI. The CDR3 consists of 13 residues. CDR3: CASSLTGFYGYTF. The DNA for the CDR3 is TGTGCCAGCAGCTTAACAGGGTTCTATGGCTACACCTTC.

The gene calls are TRBV27 and TRBJ2-2; D is perhaps TRBD1 (6 bases). Germline V gene lookup returns CDR1 MNHEY and CDR2 SMNVEV (reference sequence). V dropped 6 bases and J dropped 6 bases, with 11 bases sitting between them. The length of the CDR3 is 13 residues. This chain's CDR3 is CASRVRGSGELFF. In nucleotides, the CDR3 is TGTGCCAGCAGGGTCAGGGGCTCCGGGGAGCTGTTTTTT.

V and J are TRBV7-6 and TRBJ2-1, with 7 positions matching TRBD2. The CDR3 is 18 amino acids. From germline, CDR1 is SGHVS and CDR2 FNYEAQ. The J segment lost 0 bases and the V segment lost 5 bases, leaving 13 bases of the junction unmatched. In DNA form, the CDR3 reads TGTGCCAGCAGCCCTAGTGGCGGGAGTGACCCCTCCTACAATGAGCAGTTCTTC. Its protein product is CASSPSGGSDPSYNEQFF.

This chain links TRBV5-4 with TRBJ2-4; D remains ambiguous. Germline-derived CDR1 and CDR2 are SGHNT and YYREEE (reference sequence). V lost 4 bases to trimming and J lost 0 bases, with 11 bases between them. The CDR3 has 15 residues. CDR3 DNA: TGTGCCAGCAGCCCTCCCGGCGGAGCCAAAAACATTCAGTACTTC. Translating gives CASSPPGGAKNIQYF.

The chain has TRBV29-1 and TRBJ2-7; 9 bases are a match to TRBD2. Trimming removed 6 bases from V and 3 bases from J; junction bases left unmatched: 12. CDR1 and CDR2 from the germline V gene are SQVTM and ANQGSEA. This CDR3 is built from 15 residues. The CDR3 sequence is CSVRDWLAGSYEQYF. CDR3 coding DNA: TGCAGCGTCCGTGACTGGCTAGCGGGAAGCTACGAGCAGTACTTC.

The chain couples TRBV20-1 to TRBJ1-1; D gene uncertain. The CDR3 is 9 residues long. Trimming shortened V by 6 bases and J by 12 bases, and 11 bases separated the two germline ends. Germline V gene sequence: CDR1 DFQATT, CDR2 SNEGSKA (reference sequence). The CDR3 DNA reads as TGCAGTGCGTCCGGAGGGACTTTCTTT. It codes for CSASGGTFF.

The chain links TRBV5-4 to TRBJ2-7, with D perhaps TRBD2 (5 bases). V shed 4 bases and J shed 0 bases, with 8 bases lying between them. From germline, CDR1 is SGHNT and CDR2 YYREEE (reference sequence). The length of the CDR3 is 13 residues. The chain's CDR3 is CASSPGNSYEQYF. CDR3 sequence (DNA): TGTGCCAGCAGCCCGGGGAACTCCTACGAGCAGTACTTC. Together with reference TRBV5-4 and TRBJ2-7, the CDR3 gives the full variable domain: ETGVTQSPTHLIKTRGQQVTLRCSSQSGHNTVSWYQQALGQGPQFIFQYYREEENGRGNFPPRFSGLQFPNYSSELNVNALELDDSALYLCASSPGNSYEQYFGPGTRLTVT.

The rearrangement joins TRBV11-2 to TRBJ1-6; 8 bases line up with TRBD1. Germline CDR1 and CDR2: SGHAT and FQNNGV. The CDR3 consists of 15 residues. The junction had 10 bases not matched to a gene; V was cut back by 5 bases and J by 10 bases. For the CDR3, the DNA is TGTGCCAGCAGCGGGATTACAGGGGGTGTCTCACCCCTCCACTTT. This translates into CASSGITGGVSPLHF.

The V gene is TRBV6-4, the J gene TRBJ1-1, with D possibly matching TRBD1 (6 bases). CDR1 is MRHNA, CDR2 SNTAGT, per germline. The CDR3 extends over 15 amino acids. Trimming left V 0 bases short and J 0 bases short, with 8 bases between. The CDR3 protein is CASSDSRGMNTEAFF. The CDR3 DNA follows: TGTGCCAGCAGTGACTCTAGGGGGATGAACACTGAAGCTTTCTTT.

The CDR3 reads CASSQGDSTYYEQYF. DNA for the CDR3: TGTGCCAGCAGCCAAGGTGACTCCACGTACTACGAGCAGTACTTC. The chain combines TRBV4-2 with TRBJ2-7, with D unclear. The CDR3 extends over 15 amino acids. CDR1 is LGHNA and CDR2 is YNFKEQ in the germline V gene. With 1 base removed from V and 3 bases from J, the gap between germline ends came to 13 bases.

This sequence joins TRBV7-8 and TRBJ1-2; D is uncertain. CDR1 and CDR2 from the germline V gene are SGHVS and FQNEAQ. This CDR3 contains 15 residues. V lost 1 base and J lost 6, with 15 bases in between. The CDR3 nucleotides read TGTGCCAGCAGCTTAGTAGTCGGGGTACCCGATGGCTACACCTTC. This translates into CASSLVVGVPDGYTF.

The CDR3 spells CAISELAGSYEQYF. Written as DNA, the CDR3 is TGTGCCATCAGTGAACTAGCGGGGTCCTACGAGCAGTACTTC. The chain employs TRBV10-3 and TRBJ2-7; 10 nucleotides align to TRBD2. The germline V gene has CDR1 ENHRY and CDR2 SYGVKD. The ends lost 3 bases at V and 1 base at J; junction bases unmatched: 0. CDR3 length equals 14 residues.

The rearrangement uses TRBV4-1 and TRBJ2-7, with D uncertain. V lost 2 bases and J lost 0, with 14 bases in between. CDR3 length: 16 residues. Germline assignment: CDR1 MGHRA and CDR2 YSYEKL. CDR3 amino acids: CASSQLYAQASYEQYF. CDR3 nucleotides: TGCGCCAGCAGCCAACTATATGCGCAGGCCTCCTACGAGCAGTACTTC.

On this clone itself: This same CDR3 is encoded by further DNA sequences in the sample. V gene TRBV27 combines with J gene TRBJ2-2; the D gene is possibly TRBD2 (6 bases). The V gene's germline CDR1 is MNHEY and CDR2 SMNVEV (reference sequence). V gave up 4 bases and J gave up 4 bases, with 7 bases separating them. CDR3 length equals 13 residues. CDR3 region: CASSSGGTGELFF. The CDR3 DNA follows: TGTGCCAGCAGTTCCGGGGGCACCGGGGAGCTGTTTTTT.

The chain is built from TRBV2 and TRBJ1-4, with 9 bases identical to TRBD1. The CDR3 sequence is 15 residues long. J was trimmed by 5 bases and V by 3 bases; bases with no gene match: 4. The germline gives CDR1 SNHLY, CDR2 FYNNEI. CDR3 coding DNA: TGTGCCAGCAGTGAGGGGACAGGGTTAAATGAAAAACTGTTTTTT. Translated: CASSEGTGLNEKLFF. Full variable domain (remainder filled in from reference TRBV2 and TRBJ1-4): EPEVTQTPSHQVTQMGQEVILRCVPISNHLYFYWYRQILGQKVEFLVSFYNNEISEKSEIFDDQFSVERPDGSNFTLKIRSTKLEDSAMYFCASSEGTGLNEKLFFGSGTQLSVL.

The V call is TRBV19, the J call TRBJ1-5, with 10 positions matching TRBD1. J was trimmed by 0 bases and V by 6 bases; bases with no gene match: 8. The CDR3 has 17 residues. Germline V gene data show CDR1 as LNHDA and CDR2 as SQIVND (reference sequence). The CDR3 loop is CASRSGTGDYSNQPQHF. CDR3 DNA: TGTGCCAGTAGGTCCGGGACAGGGGATTATAGCAATCAGCCCCAGCATTTT. The whole variable domain, remainder taken from reference TRBV19 and TRBJ1-5, is DGGITQSPKYLFRKEGQNVTLSCEQNLNHDAMYWYRQDPGQGLRLIYYSQIVNDFQKGDIAEGYSVSREKKESFPLTVTSAQKNPTAFYLCASRSGTGDYSNQPQHFGDGTRLSIL.

The chain recombines TRBV3-1 (or the pseudogene TRBV3-2) with TRBJ2-7; weak D call: TRBD1 (5 bases). CDR1 and CDR2 (germline): LGHDT, YNNKEL (reference sequence). This CDR3 region has 14 residues. Trimming removed 4 bases from V and 1 base from J, with 11 bases in between. The CDR3 loop is CASSRGRESYEQYF. The DNA of the CDR3 is TGTGCCAGCAGCCGAGGCAGGGAATCCTACGAGCAGTACTTC.

J is TRBJ2-7 and V is TRBV5-4; 11 bases are a match to TRBD1. The CDR3 has 14 amino acids. From germline, CDR1 is SGHNT and CDR2 YYREEE (reference sequence). Trimming removed 4 bases from V and 7 bases from J; junction bases left unmatched: 7. This CDR3 is CASSPGQGAREQYF. CDR3 DNA: TGTGCCAGCAGCCCCGGACAGGGGGCTAGGGAGCAGTACTTC.

The chain joins TRBV15 to TRBJ1-2, with a possible D match to TRBD1 (6 bases). The CDR3 totals 13 residues. Germline CDR1 is LNHNV and CDR2 is YYDKDF (reference sequence). The V end was cut by 1 base, the J end by 7 bases, with 10 bases between. Here the CDR3 DNA reads TGTGCCACCAGCAGAGGGGACAACCGTGGCTACACCTTC. Translated, it gives CATSRGDNRGYTF.

The DNA of the CDR3 is TGCGCCAGTCAGATCCTAGCGGGAGGGGGGAATGAGCAGTTCTTC. Protein: CASQILAGGGNEQFF. The chain combines TRBV4-1 with TRBJ2-1; 12 bases line up with TRBD2. The ends lost 9 bases at V and 7 bases at J; junction bases unmatched: 10. Per germline, CDR1 MGHRA and CDR2 YSYEKL. This CDR3 comprises 15 residues.